What follows is one T cell receptor (beta chain) and its context. The antigen is unknown. The sample originates from a study of cytomegalovirus exposure and HLA in healthy donors. Across the whole study: The study placed approximately 81% of its approximately 400 genotyped donors in the Caucasian-associated ancestry cluster.

The CDR3 consists of 13 residues. Germline V gene data show CDR1 as ENHRY and CDR2 as SYGVKD. Findings of the study overall: The likely origin of a cluster of highly shared sequence variants was a sequencing artifact. When the data were analyzed later, several of the most significant clusters appeared to be linked to common viral pathogens. In a later analysis, 17,000 or so TCR beta sequences were associated with HLA alleles at 0.05 false discovery rate.

The PCR employed 60 Vbeta primers together with 13 Jbeta primers. Sequenced by immunoSEQ multiplex PCR; TCRdb stores in-frame clones only, minus some. Of tens of thousands of clones in the sample, roughly three quarters were seen once. The sequence was collected from a woman aged 30 to 39 in good health and CMV-seropositive. Sequenced material: PBMCs. The V call is TRBV10-3, the J call TRBJ2-5; 7 nucleotides agree with TRBD2. The DNA end favors TRBJ2-7, so the J call may be wrong. CDR3 nucleotide sequence: TGTGCCATCAGGGCGGGGGAAAGCTACGAGCAGTACTTC. Its translation: CAIRAGESYEQYF.